This T cell receptor (beta chain) was profiled in a study of graft-versus-host responses after intestinal transplantation. Assay used: immunoSEQ multiplex PCR; TCRdb lists only in-frame clones, some missing. This sample has about 50,000 clones; 85% to 95% occur once, and the top ten carry roughly 2.5%. Details on this clone: What it binds is unknown.

Study findings and constraints: GvH clones turned up in recipient marrow; some had shown up first in ileum or blood.

CDR3 length: 13 amino acids. Germline V gene data show CDR1 as MNHEY and CDR2 as SVGAGI. The V and J ends lost 8 bases and 6 bases respectively, with 14 bases between them. This TCR was recovered from a human donor who was the organ donor for an intestinal transplant. The rearrangement uses TRBV6-5 and TRBJ1-5; D might be TRBD1 (5 bases). The source was unstimulated CD4+ T cells sorted from spleen or lymph node cells, collected before transplant. This CDR3 is CASSGQGSQPQHF. In DNA, the CDR3 is TGTGCCAGCTCGGGGCAGGGAAGTCAGCCCCAGCATTTT.